The clone carrying this T cell receptor (beta chain) was counted between two and nine times. Its antigen remains unidentified. This sample is part of a study of T cell responses to AZD1222 COVID-19 vaccine. The method was immunoSEQ multiplex PCR; TCRdb's version includes in-frame clones alone and lacks a portion of them. The sample lists tens of thousands of clones, roughly 88% seen once, with 20% to 25% in the top ten. CDR3 length: 13 residues. Trimming left V 0 bases short and J 4 bases short, with 7 bases between. The germline V gene encodes CDR1 KGHSH and CDR2 LQKENI. Study-wide points: Donors, mostly white British, included more females; clonal diversity was possibly underestimated. Among AZD1222 vaccinees, only 5 to 7 were seropositive at baseline.

This chain links TRBV18 with TRBJ2-7; tentative D call: TRBD2 (6 bases). The receptor was derived from an adult in good health. Here the sequenced sample was peripheral blood, taken on day 0 of AZD1222 vaccination. The CDR3 nucleotides read TGTGCCAGCTCACCACCTCGGGAGTACGAGCAGTACTTC. It encodes CASSPPREYEQYF. The variable domain in full, with the rest retrieved from reference TRBV18 and TRBJ2-7, is NAGVMQNPRHLVRRRGQEARLRCSPMKGHSHVYWYRQLPEEGLKFMVYLQKENIIDESGMPKERFSAEFPKEGPSILRIQQVVRGDSAAYFCASSPPREYEQYFGPGTRLTVT.